What follows are 12 T cell receptor beta chains derived from one specimen sequenced in a study of T cell changes during pregnancy in multiple sclerosis (dated by TCRdb to about 2019). Libraries were built with the immunoSEQ multiplex PCR assay. TCRdb took over this immuneACCESS table, retaining in-frame rearrangements with V and J assigned. Such tables are incomplete; in checked studies, under half of the missing clones stem from an unresolved V gene, and the remainder is unexplained. The sample has about 59,000 clones on record, 80% to 95% of them singletons. The ten largest clones represent roughly 2.7% of the sample. Sequences were derived from peripheral blood, sampled in the third trimester of pregnancy. The receptors originated from a female donor in good health, enrolled as a control in a pregnancy study.

The genes are TRBV19 and TRBJ1-4; the match to TRBD1 covers 7 bases. The V segment lost 5 bases and the J segment 7 bases; nucleotides outside the gene matches: 10. This CDR3 contains 15 residues. Germline CDR1 is LNHDA and CDR2 is SQIVND (reference sequence). CDR3 loop: CASSSTGVRGEKLFF. DNA for the CDR3: TGTGCCAGTAGTTCCACAGGGGTCAGGGGTGAAAAACTGTTTTTT.

The table lists this clone with a count of one. The CDR3 loop reads CASSPLATGASGSYGYTF. CDR3 DNA: TGTGCCAGCTCACCACTGGCGACAGGGGCCTCGGGGAGCTATGGCTACACCTTC. The rearrangement uses TRBV18 and TRBJ1-2, with 8 positions matching TRBD1. Germline CDR1 reads KGHSH; CDR2 reads LQKENI. Germline trimming cut 1 base from V and 4 bases from J; bases unmatched to any gene: 14. The CDR3 is made up of 18 amino acids.

V usage is TRBV9 and J usage is TRBJ1-2; no firm D call. Trimming removed 4 bases at V and 0 bases at J, with 10 bases between. The CDR3 extends over 14 amino acids. Per the germline V gene, CDR1 is SGDLS and CDR2 is YYNGEE. In nucleotides, the CDR3 is TGTGCCAGCAGCTCCGACAACACTAACTATGGCTACACCTTC. This sequence encodes CASSSDNTNYGYTF. Full variable domain (outside the CDR3, taken from reference TRBV9 and TRBJ1-2): DSGVTQTPKHLITATGQRVTLRCSPRSGDLSVYWYQQSLDQGLQFLIQYYNGEERAKGNILERFSAQQFPDLHSELNLSSLELGDSALYFCASSSDNTNYGYTFGSGTRLTVV.

The rearrangement links TRBV27 to TRBJ2-7; 9 nucleotides match TRBD2. The CDR3 is made up of 15 amino acids. Germline V lookup: CDR1 MNHEY, CDR2 SMNVEV (reference sequence). V dropped 4 bases and J dropped 1; count of bases not matched to a gene: 5. The CDR3 loop reads CASSSETSGSYEQYF. The CDR3 coding sequence is TGTGCCAGCAGTTCGGAGACTAGCGGATCCTACGAGCAGTACTTC.

This sequence joins TRBV5-1 and TRBJ2-1, with TRBD2 identical over 10 bases. Germline V gene sequence: CDR1 SGHRS, CDR2 YFSETQ. V gave up 2 bases and J gave up 7 bases; unmatched junction bases: 3. This CDR3 comprises 14 residues. The CDR3 DNA sequence: TGCGCCAGCAGCTTAGCGGGAGGGCCGAATGAGCAGTTCTTC. Translation: CASSLAGGPNEQFF.

This chain uses TRBV11-3 with TRBJ1-6, with D unresolved. The CDR3 runs to 18 residues. V gave up 6 bases and J gave up 7 bases, with 25 bases separating them. Per germline, CDR1 SGHNT and CDR2 YENEEA. The CDR3 reads CASSDIYGTIFGNSPLHF. CDR3 nucleotides: TGTGCCAGCAGTGACATATATGGCACAATCTTCGGAAATTCACCCCTCCACTTT.

The chain uses TRBV7-9 and TRBJ2-1, with 7 bases fitting TRBD1. The CDR3 spans 18 residues. Germline assignment: CDR1 SEHNR and CDR2 FQNEAQ (reference sequence). J lost 0 bases, V lost 5 bases, and 13 bases had no gene match. The DNA for the CDR3 is TGTGCCAGCAGCCCGACAGGGTCATCACAAAGCTCCTACAATGAGCAGTTCTTC. Translated: CASSPTGSSQSSYNEQFF.

This clone was counted once. The chain employs TRBV2 and TRBJ2-1, with 12 bases matching TRBD2. CDR1 is SNHLY and CDR2 is FYNNEI in the germline V gene. This CDR3 comprises 19 residues. J gave up 0 bases and V 3 bases, and 9 bases lay outside the gene matches. This CDR3 reads CASSDWASGGEGSYNEQFF. CDR3 DNA: TGTGCCAGCAGTGATTGGGCTAGCGGGGGGGAGGGCTCCTACAATGAGCAGTTCTTC. The complete variable domain, with remaining parts taken from reference TRBV2 and TRBJ2-1, reads EPEVTQTPSHQVTQMGQEVILRCVPISNHLYFYWYRQILGQKVEFLVSFYNNEISEKSEIFDDQFSVERPDGSNFTLKIRSTKLEDSAMYFCASSDWASGGEGSYNEQFFGPGTRLTVL.

V gene TRBV6-5 combines with J gene TRBJ2-1; the match to TRBD1 covers 8 bases. Germline assignment: CDR1 MNHEY and CDR2 SVGAGI. The trim removed 6 bases at V and 5 bases at J, leaving 6 bases unmatched. The CDR3 is made up of 14 amino acids. The CDR3 nucleotides read TGTGCCAGCAGCCGGGACAGGCTTAACAATGAGCAGTTCTTC. Encoded protein: CASSRDRLNNEQFF.

This chain uses TRBV7-3 with TRBJ2-2; D may be TRBD1 (6 bases). The ends were cut back, 5 bases at V and 2 bases at J, with 15 bases in the middle. Germline-derived CDR1 and CDR2 are SGHTA and FQGTGA. The CDR3 consists of 16 residues. The CDR3 coding sequence is TGTGCCAGCAGCATGGCCCGGACAGACAACACCGGGGAGCTGTTTTTT. It is translated as CASSMARTDNTGELFF.

The chain is built from TRBV5-1 and TRBJ2-2; D is undetermined. CDR3 length: 16 residues. Germline values: CDR1 SGHRS, CDR2 YFSETQ. Trimming pared 3 bases from V and 0 bases from J, leaving 12 bases between. The CDR3 region has the DNA TGCGCCAGCAGCTATGGCTTCCAATCGAACACCGGGGAGCTGTTTTTT. This sequence encodes CASSYGFQSNTGELFF.

This clone has just one count. V is TRBV10-3 and J is TRBJ2-3, with TRBD1 as a possible D gene (5 bases). The CDR3 loop spans 12 amino acids. Trimming removed 10 bases from V and 5 bases from J, with 13 bases in between. Germline values: CDR1 ENHRY, CDR2 SYGVKD. The CDR3 here is CATSAQGDTQYF. In nucleotides, the CDR3 is TGTGCCACCTCGGCCCAGGGAGATACGCAGTATTTT.